These 26 T cell receptor beta chains share one sample of origin, sequenced in a study of PD-1 blockade in classical Hodgkin lymphoma. Every patient was affected by relapse after autologous stem cell transplantation, while exposure to brentuximab vedotin was not uniform. Clones were read by immunoSEQ multiplex PCR, and TCRdb kept only the in-frame ones, dropping some. The table records nearly 55,000 clones, more than 65% of them present only once. The material sequenced was peripheral blood mononuclear cells (PBMCs), taken at baseline. These receptors all stem from a human donor with classical Hodgkin lymphoma.

This clone was picked up one time. J is TRBJ1-5 and V is TRBV27; unclear D gene. The CDR3 loop spans 13 amino acids. Trimming removed 0 bases from V and 7 bases from J, with 7 bases in between. Germline CDR1 is MNHEY and CDR2 is SMNVEV (reference sequence). DNA of the CDR3: TGTGCCAGCAGTTTATCGATCCGGCAGCCCCAGCATTTT. It translates to CASSLSIRQPQHF.

The chain uses TRBV7-9 and TRBJ1-1; a weak D match, TRBD1 (5 bases). The CDR3 covers 13 residues. V lost 1 base and J 5 bases, leaving 8 bases between the germline ends. The germline V gene has CDR1 SEHNR and CDR2 FQNEAQ (reference sequence). The CDR3 protein is CASSLGGRTEAFF. The DNA for the CDR3 is TGTGCCAGCAGCTTAGGGGGCCGGACTGAAGCTTTCTTT.

The J gene is TRBJ2-5, the V gene TRBV11-3; 9 bases align to TRBD1. The V and J ends lost 6 bases and 1 base, in that order; junction bases with no gene match: 6. The CDR3 totals 15 residues. The germline CDR1 and CDR2 sequences are SGHNT and YENEEA. CDR3 DNA: TGTGCCAGCAGGGGGACAGGGACGGCCCAAGAGACCCAGTACTTC. This translates into CASRGTGTAQETQYF.

In nucleotides, the CDR3 is TGTGCCAGTACCCCCCCAGGGACCGCCTTAGGGGAAAAACTGTTTTTT. Protein product: CASTPPGTALGEKLFF. This rearrangement joins TRBV19 to TRBJ1-4, with D perhaps matching TRBD1 (5 bases). The germline V gene encodes CDR1 LNHDA and CDR2 SQIVND (reference sequence). Trimming removed 7 bases from V and 8 bases from J, with 23 bases in between. The CDR3 runs 16 residues. The complete variable domain, with remaining parts taken from reference TRBV19 and TRBJ1-4, reads DGGITQSPKYLFRKEGQNVTLSCEQNLNHDAMYWYRQDPGQGLRLIYYSQIVNDFQKGDIAEGYSVSREKKESFPLTVTSAQKNPTAFYLCASTPPGTALGEKLFFGSGTQLSVL.

The V call is TRBV30, the J call TRBJ2-1; D unclear. This CDR3 is 11 amino acids long. Trimming removed 5 bases from V and 0 bases from J, with 2 bases in between. In germline, CDR1 is GTSNPN, CDR2 SVGIG (reference sequence). CDR3 sequence reads: CAWGSYNEQFF. The CDR3 nucleotides are TGTGCCTGGGGCTCCTACAATGAGCAGTTCTTC.

The rearrangement uses TRBV25-1 and TRBJ2-7; D ambiguous. Trimming removed 6 bases from V and 1 base from J, with 4 bases in between. The CDR3 has 11 amino acids. Germline V gives CDR1 MGHDK, CDR2 SYGVNS. DNA for the CDR3: TGTGCCAGCAGAGCATCCTACGAGCAGTACTTC. Translating it yields CASRASYEQYF.

The chain uses TRBV6-6 and TRBJ2-7; D gene unclear. The CDR3 is made up of 13 amino acids. Germline loops: CDR1 MNHNY, CDR2 SVGAGI (reference sequence). V dropped 4 bases and J dropped 2 bases, with 9 bases sitting between them. CDR3 sequence: CASSFLNTYEQYF. CDR3 coding DNA: TGTGCCAGCAGTTTCCTGAACACCTACGAGCAGTACTTC.

J is TRBJ1-1 and V is TRBV7-2, with no clear D. V lost 0 bases and J 0 bases, leaving 5 bases between the germline ends. This CDR3 is built from 14 residues. CDR1 is SGHTA and CDR2 is FQGNSA in the germline V gene. CDR3 loop: CASSLAFMNTEAFF. The CDR3 DNA reads TGTGCCAGCAGCTTAGCGTTCATGAACACTGAAGCTTTCTTT.

This clone came up a few times. The chain uses TRBV6-1 and TRBJ2-7; TRBD2 matches at 8 bases. This CDR3 comprises 15 residues. CDR1 is MNHNS and CDR2 is SASEGT in the germline V gene. Germline trimming cut 6 bases from V and 7 bases from J; bases unmatched to any gene: 14. This chain's CDR3 is CASSANPSGSVEQYF. Here the CDR3 DNA reads TGTGCCAGCAGCGCTAACCCAAGCGGGAGTGTTGAGCAGTACTTC.

This clone was picked up one time. CDR3 sequence: CASTAGTGGYEQYF. The CDR3 nucleotides are TGCGCCAGCACGGCCGGGACAGGGGGCTACGAGCAGTACTTC. This chain connects TRBV10-2 to TRBJ2-7, with TRBD1 matching over 11 bases. The CDR3 spans 14 residues. The V and J ends lost 7 bases and 3 bases, in that order; junction bases with no gene match: 5. Per germline, CDR1 WSHSY and CDR2 SAAADI.

The V and J genes are TRBV7-9 and TRBJ2-3; 9 nucleotides align to TRBD1. V lost 3 bases to trimming and J lost 3 bases; unmatched junction nucleotides: 7. The CDR3 sequence is 16 residues long. CDR1 and CDR2 (germline): SEHNR, FQNEAQ (reference sequence). DNA of the CDR3: TGTGCCAGCAGCTTCGGACAGGGGACTTTTACAGATACGCAGTATTTT. Encoded protein: CASSFGQGTFTDTQYF.

This sequence joins TRBV14 and TRBJ1-1; 10 bases match TRBD1. The CDR3 sequence is 14 residues long. With V trimmed by 0 bases and J by 5 bases, 0 bases remained unmatched. CDR1 and CDR2 from the germline V gene are SGHDN and FVKESK. This CDR3 reads CASSQEGQGTEAFF. In nucleotides, the CDR3 is TGTGCCAGCAGCCAAGAGGGACAGGGGACTGAAGCTTTCTTT.

This chain connects TRBV19 to TRBJ1-3; no definite D call. Trimming shortened V by 7 bases and J by 0 bases, and 10 bases separated the two germline ends. The CDR3 extends over 14 amino acids. The germline V gene encodes CDR1 LNHDA and CDR2 SQIVND (reference sequence). DNA for the CDR3: TGTGCCAGTACCCGGACTGACTCTGGAAACACCATATATTTT. Amino acid sequence: CASTRTDSGNTIYF.

The chain couples TRBV5-8 to TRBJ1-3; D is unclear. The ends were cut back, 4 bases at V and 0 bases at J, with 8 bases in the middle. The CDR3 extends over 14 amino acids. Germline assignment: CDR1 SGHTS and CDR2 YDEGEE. As DNA, the CDR3 is TGTGCCAGCAGCCTACGTAGCTCTGGAAACACCATATATTTT. Its translation: CASSLRSSGNTIYF.

The chain joins TRBV29-1 to TRBJ2-7; D is perhaps TRBD2 (5 bases). Germline assignment: CDR1 SQVTM and CDR2 ANQGSEA. Deletions cut 5 bases from V and 2 bases from J, with 16 bases between. CDR3 length: 14 residues. The CDR3 is CSVTPEGYTYEQYF. The CDR3 DNA reads TGCAGCGTTACCCCCGAGGGTTATACCTACGAGCAGTACTTC.

V is TRBV9 and J is TRBJ2-3; 7 bases are shared with TRBD2. CDR1 and CDR2 from the germline V gene are SGDLS and YYNGEE. V trimming: 3 bases; J trimming: 9 bases; junction bases outside the gene matches: 1. The CDR3 has 11 amino acids. The CDR3 DNA sequence: TGTGCCAGCAGCGAGCGGGACACGCAGTATTTT. It translates to CASSERDTQYF.

The CDR3 spells CASSSGGRNTEAFF. In DNA, the CDR3 is TGCGCCAGCAGCTCTGGGGGCAGGAACACTGAAGCTTTCTTT. The J gene is TRBJ1-1, the V gene TRBV5-1; D may be TRBD1 (6 bases). The length of the CDR3 is 14 residues. Looked up from germline, CDR1 is SGHRS and CDR2 is YFSETQ. The germline V and J ends were trimmed by 3 bases and 1 base, with 10 bases remaining between them.

The V and J genes are TRBV7-9 and TRBJ1-1; D gene unclear. Germline V gene data show CDR1 as SEHNR and CDR2 as FQNEAQ (reference sequence). V was clipped by 10 bases and J by 8 bases, with 17 bases between them. This CDR3 region has 12 residues. Here the CDR3 DNA reads TGTGCCACTTCAAAGGGTTCTATGGAAGCTTTCTTT. It is translated as CATSKGSMEAFF.

The chain carries TRBV4-3 and TRBJ2-1; 7 nucleotides match TRBD1. Germline CDR1 reads LGHNA; CDR2 reads YSLEER. The CDR3 totals 16 residues. V trimming: 4 bases; J trimming: 5 bases; junction bases outside the gene matches: 11. The CDR3 DNA sequence: TGCGCCAGCAGCCTAATCAAGGGGACAGCCAACAATGAGCAGTTCTTC. Translation: CASSLIKGTANNEQFF.

The chain has TRBV7-9 and TRBJ1-2; D gene uncertain. With 2 bases removed from V and 3 bases from J, the gap between germline ends came to 13 bases. CDR1 and CDR2 (germline): SEHNR, FQNEAQ (reference sequence). The CDR3 loop spans 15 amino acids. CDR3: CASSLTVFQDYGYTF. The CDR3 DNA reads as TGTGCCAGCAGCTTAACCGTTTTCCAGGACTATGGCTACACCTTC.

This clone came up once. The rearrangement links TRBV11-2 to TRBJ1-5; D might be TRBD1 (5 bases). This CDR3 is built from 15 residues. The germline CDR1 and CDR2 sequences are SGHAT and FQNNGV. V was trimmed by 2 bases and J by 0 bases, leaving 8 bases between them. CDR3 sequence reads: CASSLWGVSNQPQHF. CDR3 sequence (DNA): TGTGCCAGCAGCTTATGGGGGGTTAGCAATCAGCCCCAGCATTTT.

The chain links TRBV10-3 to TRBJ2-4; D assignment may be TRBD1 or TRBD2 (5 bases each). The CDR3 runs 13 residues. Germline V gene lookup returns CDR1 ENHRY and CDR2 SYGVKD. Between the trimmed V and J ends, which lost 11 bases and 7 bases, there was a span of 18 bases. The CDR3 loop is CASSGQGENIQYF. The CDR3 DNA sequence: TGTGCCTCCAGCGGCCAGGGAGAGAACATTCAGTACTTC.

A single count supports this clone. This chain links TRBV11-1 with TRBJ2-7; 7 bases map to TRBD1. The germline gives CDR1 SGHAT, CDR2 FQDESV (reference sequence). The CDR3 totals 14 residues. The V gene end was trimmed by 5 bases and the J gene end by 2 bases; junction bases not matched to a gene: 6. The chain's CDR3 is CASSQTGRTYEQYF. In DNA form, the CDR3 reads TGTGCCAGCAGCCAGACAGGGAGAACCTACGAGCAGTACTTC.

This chain connects TRBV2 to TRBJ2-7; no firm D call. Trimming removed 5 bases from V and 1 base from J, with 9 bases in between. The CDR3 contains 13 residues. The germline gives CDR1 SNHLY, CDR2 FYNNEI. The CDR3: CASSQLGSYEQYF. The CDR3 coding sequence is TGTGCCAGCAGTCAGCTCGGATCCTACGAGCAGTACTTC.

This chain joins TRBV11-2 and TRBJ2-3; tentative D call: TRBD1 (5 bases). Trimming shortened V by 5 bases and J by 6 bases, and 15 bases separated the two germline ends. Germline CDR1 reads SGHAT; CDR2 reads FQNNGV. The CDR3 is made up of 14 amino acids. CDR3 nucleotides: TGTGCCAGCAGCGCGACAGCCCTCAGGGATACGCAGTATTTT. It encodes CASSATALRDTQYF.

The rearrangement uses TRBV4-1 and TRBJ2-1; 13 bases line up with TRBD2. J was trimmed by 6 bases and V by 0 bases; bases with no gene match: 5. This CDR3 has 17 residues. The germline CDR1 and CDR2 sequences are MGHRA and YSYEKL. The CDR3 coding sequence is TGCGCCAGCAGCCAAGATTGGGGGACTAGCGGGACCAATGAGCAGTTCTTC. As protein: CASSQDWGTSGTNEQFF.